The 20 T cell receptor beta chains listed next were all sequenced from one sample in a study of blood T cell repertoires in COVID-19. This table comes from immunoSEQ multiplex PCR, and its TCRdb copy is limited to in-frame clones, with some not included. The table lists 120,000 to 150,000 clones, about four fifths of them singletons. Material for sequencing was PBMCs or T cells enriched from blood (not recorded which). Every receptor here comes from a middle-aged man with acute COVID-19.

CDR3 amino acids: CASSHGRQGMNTEAFF. For the CDR3, the DNA is TGCGCCAGCAGCCACGGAAGGCAGGGGATGAACACTGAAGCTTTCTTT. The chain couples TRBV4-3 to TRBJ1-1; the D gene is possibly TRBD1 (6 bases). Trimming shortened V by 3 bases and J by 0 bases, and 14 bases separated the two germline ends. CDR3 size: 16 residues. From germline, CDR1 is LGHNA and CDR2 YSLEER.

The V call is TRBV30, the J call TRBJ1-1; 9 nucleotides agree with TRBD1. The length of the CDR3 is 15 residues. The V gene's germline CDR1 is GTSNPN and CDR2 SVGIG (reference sequence). With 3 bases clipped from V and 1 base from J, the junction kept 6 bases outside the gene matches. The CDR3 DNA reads as TGTGCCTGGAGACTCCTGGACAGGGGGAACACTGAAGCTTTCTTT. Translating it yields CAWRLLDRGNTEAFF.

This chain joins TRBV5-1 and TRBJ1-2; D is possibly TRBD1 (5 bases). This CDR3 is built from 12 residues. Trimming took 4 bases from V and 14 from J, leaving 18 bases between them. CDR1 is SGHRS, CDR2 YFSETQ, per germline. CDR3 residues: CASSPGGEERTF. In DNA, the CDR3 is TGCGCCAGCAGCCCCGGGGGGGAGGAGAGGACCTTC.

This clone has only one observation. The chain employs TRBV19 and TRBJ2-1, with TRBD1 identical over 9 bases. Germline V gene sequence: CDR1 LNHDA, CDR2 SQIVND (reference sequence). The CDR3 sequence is 15 residues long. Losses at the gene ends were 6 bases for V and 6 bases for J; bases not matched to a gene: 9. CDR3 nucleotides: TGTGCCAGTAGCCTACAGGGGGCTGCTTCCAATGAGCAGTTCTTC. Its translation is CASSLQGAASNEQFF.

The table lists this clone with a count of one. The gene calls are TRBV3-1 (or the pseudogene TRBV3-2) and TRBJ1-4; the match to TRBD1 covers 10 bases. Trimming at V came to 1 base and at J to 2 bases, leaving 22 bases not matched to a gene. Germline-derived CDR1 and CDR2 are LGHDT and YNNKEL (reference sequence). The CDR3 has 23 residues. The CDR3 DNA is TGTGCCAGCAGCCAAGGTTTGTCCCCCAGGCGGGACAGGGGATATGGCACTAATGAAAAACTGTTTTTT. Amino acids: CASSQGLSPRRDRGYGTNEKLFF.

The chain uses TRBV3-1 (or the pseudogene TRBV3-2) and TRBJ2-4, with TRBD1 matching over 8 bases. V was pared by 0 bases and J by 6 bases, with 4 bases of the junction left unmatched. This CDR3 contains 15 residues. Per germline, CDR1 LGHDT and CDR2 YNNKEL (reference sequence). CDR3 residues: CASSQDYTGGNIQYF. The CDR3 region has the DNA TGTGCCAGCAGCCAAGATTATACAGGGGGAAACATTCAGTACTTC.

V usage is TRBV6-6 and J usage is TRBJ1-1; no definite D call. V was cut by 3 bases and J by 0 bases, with 8 bases left in between. The CDR3 has 14 amino acids. Germline CDR1 reads MNHNY; CDR2 reads SVGAGI (reference sequence). CDR3 protein: CASSYYSVNTEAFF. DNA for the CDR3: TGTGCCAGCAGTTATTACAGTGTGAACACTGAAGCTTTCTTT.

The V gene is TRBV5-1, the J gene TRBJ1-4, with D possibly being TRBD1 (5 bases). Germline V lookup: CDR1 SGHRS, CDR2 YFSETQ. Between the trimmed V and J ends, which lost 0 bases and 0 bases, there was a span of 12 bases. The CDR3 is made up of 17 amino acids. The CDR3 sequence: CASSLAGDSSTNEKLFF. Written as DNA, the CDR3 is TGCGCCAGCAGCTTGGCCGGGGACTCCTCAACTAATGAAAAACTGTTTTTT.

The chain joins TRBV6-1 to TRBJ1-5, with D maybe TRBD1 (6 bases). Germline-derived CDR1 and CDR2 are MNHNS and SASEGT. Trimming pared 1 base from V and 6 bases from J, leaving 16 bases between. This CDR3 is 16 amino acids long. The CDR3 loop reads CASSEGGGLQSQPQHF. DNA for the CDR3: TGTGCCAGCAGTGAAGGGGGGGGCCTTCAAAGTCAGCCCCAGCATTTT.

This chain joins TRBV3-1 (or the pseudogene TRBV3-2) and TRBJ2-2; D remains unclear. The length of the CDR3 is 13 residues. V was pared by 5 bases and J by 0 bases, with 4 bases between. Germline lookup yields CDR1 LGHDT and CDR2 YNNKEL (reference sequence). In DNA, the CDR3 is TGTGCCAGCAGCTTTACGAACACCGGGGAGCTGTTTTTT. Amino acids: CASSFTNTGELFF.

The gene calls are TRBV11-2 and TRBJ2-7; maybe TRBD1 (5 bases). Germline V gives CDR1 SGHAT, CDR2 FQNNGV. The CDR3 is 14 amino acids. Trimming removed 6 bases at V and 7 bases at J, with 19 bases between. The CDR3 is CASSMEGVPSEQYF. The CDR3 region has the DNA TGTGCCAGCAGTATGGAAGGGGTTCCTAGTGAGCAGTACTTC.

Details on this clone: An end of the junction does not agree with germline; a read error may underlie this. Other DNA sequences in the sample encode the same CDR3. The CDR3, as DNA: TGTGCTAGCAGCTCCCCGACAGGGGGGACTGAAGCTTTCTTT. Translated, it gives CASSSPTGGTEAFF. This sequence joins TRBV11-2 and TRBJ1-1; 9 bases fit TRBD1. Germline CDR1 reads SGHAT; CDR2 reads FQNNGV. The CDR3 is made up of 14 amino acids.

CDR3 coding DNA: TGTGCTAGTGGTTACCTCGATGGCCCTAGCACAGATACGCAGTATTTT. Amino acids: CASGYLDGPSTDTQYF. The chain joins TRBV12-5 to TRBJ2-3; D remains unclear. The CDR3 contains 16 residues. Trimming removed 4 bases at V and 0 bases at J, with 14 bases between. The germline CDR1 and CDR2 sequences are LGHNT and FRNRAP.

V and J are TRBV6-2 or TRBV6-3 and TRBJ1-1, with 7 positions matching TRBD1. Germline values: CDR1 MNHEY, CDR2 SVGEGT. This CDR3 is 13 amino acids long. The V segment lost 5 bases and the J segment 11 bases; nucleotides outside the gene matches: 11. CDR3 loop: CASSPREGGLAFF. The CDR3 DNA follows: TGTGCCAGCAGTCCCCGGGAAGGGGGCCTGGCTTTCTTT.

The J gene is TRBJ2-1, the V gene TRBV11-3; 8 bases agree with TRBD2. The CDR3 sequence is 14 residues long. Germline V lookup: CDR1 SGHNT, CDR2 YENEEA. J lost 4 bases, V lost 3 bases, and 2 bases had no gene match. The CDR3 DNA reads TGTGCCAGCAGCTTGGCTAGCGGGTACAATGAGCAGTTCTTC. Translated, it gives CASSLASGYNEQFF.

This chain links TRBV28 with TRBJ1-5, with 7 positions matching TRBD1. This CDR3 is 15 amino acids long. Germline CDR1 is MDHEN and CDR2 is SYDVKM. V shed 5 bases, J shed 5 bases, and the junction held 9 bases outside the gene matches. CDR3 coding DNA: TGTGCCAGCAGTGATTCCACAGGGGCGGATCAGCCCCAGCATTTT. Its translation: CASSDSTGADQPQHF.

The rearrangement joins TRBV19 to TRBJ1-5; 7 nucleotides line up with TRBD1. The CDR3 is made up of 12 amino acids. CDR1 and CDR2 (germline): LNHDA, SQIVND (reference sequence). The junction had 6 bases not matched to a gene; V was cut back by 5 bases and J by 11 bases. For the CDR3, the DNA is TGTGCCAGTAGTGCCAGGGGGTTTACCCAGCATTTT. It translates to CASSARGFTQHF.

The J gene is TRBJ2-1, the V gene TRBV27, with 7 positions matching TRBD1. The ends lost 2 bases at V and 8 bases at J; junction bases unmatched: 6. Germline V CDR1 and CDR2: MNHEY, SMNVEV (reference sequence). The CDR3 spans 14 residues. This chain's CDR3 is CASSLGAGGYEQFF. The CDR3 nucleotides are TGTGCCAGCAGTTTAGGTGCAGGGGGTTATGAGCAGTTCTTC.

This clone has just a few counts. The chain carries TRBV27 and TRBJ1-2; 10 bases line up with TRBD1. The CDR3 length is 12 residues. J was trimmed by 6 bases and V by 9 bases; bases with no gene match: 4. Germline assignment: CDR1 MNHEY and CDR2 SMNVEV (reference sequence). The CDR3 bases are TGTGCCAGTCGGACAGGGGGACATGGCTACACCTTC. It is translated as CASRTGGHGYTF.

This clone appeared once. For the CDR3, the DNA is TGTGCCAGCAGTGAACCGAACAGGGGCTATGGCTACACCTTC. Its protein product is CASSEPNRGYGYTF. The chain is built from TRBV25-1 and TRBJ1-2; TRBD1 matches 7 bases. Germline trimming cut 2 bases from V and 4 bases from J; bases unmatched to any gene: 4. Germline lookup yields CDR1 MGHDK and CDR2 SYGVNS. The CDR3 is 14 residues long.